This entry is about one T cell receptor (beta chain). Its antigen is unidentified. 13 Jbeta primers and 60 Vbeta primers were used for the PCR. This table comes from immunoSEQ multiplex PCR, and its TCRdb copy is limited to in-frame clones, with some not included. Among more than 250,000 clones, around 90% were seen once, and the ten largest hold about 2.3%. This specimen belongs to a study of cytomegalovirus exposure and HLA in healthy donors. Study observations and caveats: Another analysis was done later, and it associated over 15,000 TCR beta sequences with HLA alleles at 0.05 false discovery rate.

This CDR3 has 15 amino acids. The V segment lost 6 bases and the J segment 3 bases; nucleotides outside the gene matches: 5. Looked up from germline, CDR1 is MNHEY and CDR2 is SMNVEV (reference sequence). This receptor was identified in a woman between 18 and 29 years old in good health and CMV-seronegative. Sequenced input: PBMCs. The V gene is TRBV27, the J gene TRBJ1-4; 9 nucleotides match TRBD1. The CDR3 protein is CASRPRTGANEKLFF. The CDR3 coding sequence is TGTGCCAGCAGACCTCGGACAGGGGCTAATGAAAAACTGTTTTTT. Drawing the rest from reference TRBV27 and TRBJ1-4, the complete variable domain is EAQVTQNPRYLITVTGKKLTVTCSQNMNHEYMSWYRQDPGLGLRQIYYSMNVEVTDKGDVPEGYKVSRKEKRNFPLILESPSPNQTSLYFCASRPRTGANEKLFFGSGTQLSVL.